This T cell receptor beta chain was found in a study of CD8 T cell repertoires and HIV-1 epitope variants. Study-wide context: T cells were stimulated with Twenty-five Gag and Nef peptides separately.

A note on this clone: Its antigen is as yet unknown.

Assay used: immunoSEQ multiplex PCR; TCRdb lists only in-frame clones, some missing. In the table there are thousands of clones, around three fifths of which are singletons. CDR3 length equals 16 residues. CDR1 SGDLS and CDR2 YYNGEE come from the germline V gene. Trimming pared 1 base from V and 2 bases from J, leaving 12 bases between. What was sequenced was cultured CD8+ T cells derived from PBMCs. This receptor was obtained from a male donor with HIV. The chain recombines TRBV9 with TRBJ2-2; tentative D call: TRBD2 (6 bases). The CDR3 is CASSVWRGQNTGELFF. CDR3 coding DNA: TGTGCCAGCAGCGTATGGCGGGGCCAAAACACCGGGGAGCTGTTTTTT.